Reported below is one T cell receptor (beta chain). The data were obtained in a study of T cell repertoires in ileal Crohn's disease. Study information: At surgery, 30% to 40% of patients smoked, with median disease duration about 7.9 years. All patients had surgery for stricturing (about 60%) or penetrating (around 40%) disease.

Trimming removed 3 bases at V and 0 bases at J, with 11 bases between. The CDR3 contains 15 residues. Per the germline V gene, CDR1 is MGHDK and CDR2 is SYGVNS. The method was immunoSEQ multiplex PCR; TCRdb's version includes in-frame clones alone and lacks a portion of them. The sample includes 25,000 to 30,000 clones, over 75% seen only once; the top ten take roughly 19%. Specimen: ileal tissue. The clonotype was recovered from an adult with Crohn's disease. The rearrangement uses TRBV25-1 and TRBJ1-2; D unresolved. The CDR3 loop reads CASSDPARPNYGYTF. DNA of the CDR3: TGTGCCAGCAGTGATCCTGCCAGGCCTAACTATGGCTACACCTTC.